The 29 T cell receptor beta chains below come from one sample, sequenced in a study of T cell responses to AZD1222 COVID-19 vaccine. The table came from immunoSEQ multiplex PCR; TCRdb's copy has only in-frame clones and leaves some out. The table includes 160,000 or so clones, around nine tenths detected once. Sequencing used peripheral blood, obtained on day 0 of AZD1222 vaccination. The receptor source for this set is an adult in good health.

The chain combines TRBV6-5 with TRBJ2-7, with 7 bases aligning to TRBD1. The CDR3 spans 13 residues. Germline values: CDR1 MNHEY, CDR2 SVGAGI. The trim removed 2 bases at V and 2 bases at J, leaving 0 bases unmatched. This CDR3 is CASSYDRAYEQYF. The CDR3 DNA sequence: TGTGCCAGCAGTTACGACAGGGCCTACGAGCAGTACTTC.

The chain uses TRBV27 and TRBJ1-2, with D possibly TRBD1 on 6 matching bases. Germline CDR1 reads MNHEY; CDR2 reads SMNVEV (reference sequence). This CDR3 spans 12 amino acids. Deletions cut 6 bases from V and 14 bases from J, with 19 bases between. The CDR3: CASSPPDRPYTF. The DNA for the CDR3 is TGTGCCAGCAGCCCTCCTGACAGGCCGTATACCTTC.

A few counts support this clone. The gene calls are TRBV5-1 and TRBJ2-7, with 8 positions matching TRBD2. CDR3 length equals 15 residues. The germline V gene encodes CDR1 SGHRS and CDR2 YFSETQ. Trimming cost V 0 bases and J 2 bases; bases outside gene matches: 4. The CDR3 DNA follows: TGCGCCAGCAGCTTGGGCGCGGGAGGCACCTACGAGCAGTACTTC. Its translation is CASSLGAGGTYEQYF.

The rearrangement uses TRBV7-2 and TRBJ1-2; 12 bases fit TRBD1. Germline V CDR1 and CDR2: SGHTA, FQGNSA. V shed 1 base and J 8 bases; nucleotides not matched to a gene: 8. The CDR3 contains 16 residues. The CDR3 protein is CASSLDSGTGGRGYTF. CDR3 sequence (DNA): TGTGCCAGCAGCTTAGACTCCGGGACAGGGGGCCGGGGCTACACCTTC.

The chain uses TRBV27 and TRBJ2-7; 9 nucleotides line up with TRBD1. The V segment lost 5 bases and the J segment 6 bases; nucleotides outside the gene matches: 5. Per the germline V gene, CDR1 is MNHEY and CDR2 is SMNVEV (reference sequence). The CDR3 is 13 amino acids. For the CDR3, the DNA is TGTGCCAGCAGTCTCGGGACAGGGAGCGAGCAGTACTTC. It yields the protein CASSLGTGSEQYF.

This clone was found a few times. This chain connects TRBV10-3 to TRBJ2-5; tentatively, D is TRBD1 or TRBD2 (5 bases each). This CDR3 contains 16 residues. Germline V lookup: CDR1 ENHRY, CDR2 SYGVKD. Trimming took off 0 bases at V and 2 bases at J, with 13 bases between the two ends. This CDR3 reads CAISESSWDGQETQYF. In nucleotides, the CDR3 is TGTGCCATCAGTGAGTCGAGTTGGGACGGACAAGAGACCCAGTACTTC.

The chain combines TRBV25-1 with TRBJ2-7; 7 bases map to TRBD1. With 3 bases clipped from V and 2 bases from J, the junction kept 7 bases outside the gene matches. This CDR3 spans 15 amino acids. Germline lookup yields CDR1 MGHDK and CDR2 SYGVNS. The CDR3 DNA reads as TGTGCCAGCAGTGACACGACAGGGATCACCTACGAGCAGTACTTC. Protein sequence: CASSDTTGITYEQYF.

The rearrangement joins TRBV28 to TRBJ1-1; no clear D. CDR3 size: 14 residues. CDR1 MDHEN and CDR2 SYDVKM come from the germline V gene. The V end lost 2 bases, the J end lost 1 base, and 8 bases lay between the germline ends. CDR3 nucleotides: TGTGCCAGCAGTTTAAGCACTGGGAACACTGAAGCTTTCTTT. Its translation is CASSLSTGNTEAFF.

V and J are TRBV12-3 or TRBV12-4 and TRBJ1-1; D remains unclear. Trimming stripped 2 bases from V and 5 bases from J, with 6 bases between. The CDR3 sequence is 12 residues long. This CDR3 is CASSLSLTEAFF. As DNA, the CDR3 is TGTGCCAGCAGTTTATCTTTAACTGAAGCTTTCTTT.

The genes are TRBV6-5 and TRBJ1-4, with 9 nucleotides matching TRBD1. The CDR3 runs 14 residues. Trimming removed 6 bases from V and 5 bases from J; junction bases left unmatched: 4. The germline CDR1 and CDR2 sequences are MNHEY and SVGAGI. CDR3 in amino acids: CASRLTGGNEKLFF. CDR3 nucleotide sequence: TGTGCCAGCAGGCTCACAGGGGGCAATGAAAAACTGTTTTTT.

The V gene is TRBV9, the J gene TRBJ2-3; unclear D gene. Germline V gives CDR1 SGDLS, CDR2 YYNGEE. The CDR3 covers 15 residues. Between the trimmed V and J ends, which lost 4 bases and 2 bases, there was a span of 14 bases. In DNA, the CDR3 is TGTGCCAGCAGCAAAATTCAGAGAGACACAGATACGCAGTATTTT. Amino acid sequence: CASSKIQRDTDTQYF. Together with reference TRBV9 and TRBJ2-3, the CDR3 gives the full variable domain: DSGVTQTPKHLITATGQRVTLRCSPRSGDLSVYWYQQSLDQGLQFLIQYYNGEERAKGNILERFSAQQFPDLHSELNLSSLELGDSALYFCASSKIQRDTDTQYFGPGTRLTVL.

This chain connects TRBV6-2 or TRBV6-3 to TRBJ2-7; 10 nucleotides line up with TRBD2. This CDR3 has 15 amino acids. V shed 6 bases and J 2 bases; nucleotides not matched to a gene: 7. CDR1 is MNHEY and CDR2 is SVGEGT in the germline V gene. The CDR3 region is CASSPRLAGAYEQYF. CDR3 in DNA: TGTGCCAGCAGCCCTCGACTAGCGGGCGCCTACGAGCAGTACTTC.

The gene calls are TRBV24-1 and TRBJ2-1; 10 bases align to TRBD2. CDR3 length: 14 residues. Per the germline V gene, CDR1 is KGHDR and CDR2 is SFDVKD. Trimming at V came to 4 bases and at J to 4 bases, leaving 0 bases not matched to a gene. This chain's CDR3 is CATSEAGGYNEQFF. CDR3 DNA: TGTGCCACCAGTGAAGCGGGGGGGTACAATGAGCAGTTCTTC.

This chain uses TRBV28 with TRBJ1-2, with a possible D match to TRBD1 (5 bases). The germline gives CDR1 MDHEN, CDR2 SYDVKM. V gave up 5 bases and J gave up 8 bases, with 12 bases separating them. This CDR3 spans 12 amino acids. As DNA, the CDR3 is TGTGCCAGCAGTAAGGGGTCGGGAGGCTACACCTTC. It translates to CASSKGSGGYTF.

This clone came up once. The chain joins TRBV12-3 or TRBV12-4 to TRBJ1-2, with a tentative D call TRBD1 (5 bases). V lost 6 bases and J lost 4, with 12 bases in between. The CDR3 is 13 residues long. This CDR3 reads CASSPGLSYGYTF. The CDR3 DNA sequence: TGTGCCAGCAGCCCGGGACTGAGCTATGGCTACACCTTC.

V is TRBV4-1 and J is TRBJ1-5; D uncertain. Germline CDR1 and CDR2: MGHRA and YSYEKL. V lost 2 bases and J lost 4, with 15 bases in between. The CDR3 consists of 16 residues. The CDR3 loop reads CASSQSWSQPNQPQHF. CDR3 coding DNA: TGCGCCAGCAGCCAAAGTTGGTCCCAGCCAAATCAGCCCCAGCATTTT.

The table lists this clone with a count of one. The chain joins TRBV9 to TRBJ1-3; D gene uncertain. V was pared by 0 bases and J by 0 bases, with 4 bases between. CDR1 and CDR2 from the germline V gene are SGDLS and YYNGEE. CDR3 size: 14 residues. CDR3 in amino acids: CASSVGNSGNTIYF. In nucleotides, the CDR3 is TGTGCCAGCAGCGTAGGAAACTCTGGAAACACCATATATTTT.

The chain combines TRBV5-4 with TRBJ2-1; D is perhaps TRBD2 (6 bases). V lost 4 bases and J lost 6, with 14 bases in between. Germline V gene lookup returns CDR1 SGHNT and CDR2 YYREEE (reference sequence). This CDR3 has 14 amino acids. In DNA, the CDR3 is TGTGCCAGCAGCGGGACTCGCCTCGTCAATGAGCAGTTCTTC. This codes for CASSGTRLVNEQFF.

J is TRBJ2-4 and V is TRBV15; tentative D call: TRBD2 (5 bases). This CDR3 spans 13 amino acids. The ends were cut back, 1 base at V and 15 bases at J, with 16 bases in the middle. CDR1 is LNHNV and CDR2 is YYDKDF in the germline V gene (reference sequence). CDR3 sequence: CATSRGDVDSTYF. The CDR3 region has the DNA TGTGCCACCAGCAGAGGGGATGTGGACTCCACGTACTTC.

The J gene is TRBJ2-5, the V gene TRBV30; tentative D call: TRBD2 (5 bases). Germline V gene data show CDR1 as GTSNPN and CDR2 as SVGIG (reference sequence). The V end was cut by 3 bases, the J end by 5 bases, with 7 bases between. This CDR3 has 11 amino acids. In DNA form, the CDR3 reads TGTGCCTGGAGCGAGCGGGAGACCCAGTACTTC. Translation: CAWSERETQYF.

The rearrangement links TRBV28 to TRBJ2-3; the D is unclear. The V end was cut by 4 bases, the J end by 1 base, with 12 bases between. This CDR3 is 15 amino acids long. Germline V gene data show CDR1 as MDHEN and CDR2 as SYDVKM. The CDR3 nucleotides read TGTGCCAGCAGTTCTGTAGCAAAGGGCACAGATACGCAGTATTTT. This codes for CASSSVAKGTDTQYF.

The gene calls are TRBV28 and TRBJ2-1; 7 nucleotides match TRBD1. J gave up 6 bases and V 1 base, and 9 bases lay outside the gene matches. The CDR3 contains 16 residues. CDR1 MDHEN and CDR2 SYDVKM come from the germline V gene. The CDR3 DNA reads as TGTGCCAGCAGTTTATCAACAGGGGTTAGCGCCAATGAGCAGTTCTTC. It specifies CASSLSTGVSANEQFF.

The chain carries TRBV27 and TRBJ2-4; D possibly uses TRBD1 or TRBD2 (5 bases each). V was trimmed by 4 bases and J by 0 bases, leaving 16 bases between them. This CDR3 comprises 17 residues. Germline-derived CDR1 and CDR2 are MNHEY and SMNVEV (reference sequence). The DNA of the CDR3 is TGTGCCAGCAGTTCGCAGGGAGTGGGGGTAGCCAAAAACATTCAGTACTTC. Encoded protein: CASSSQGVGVAKNIQYF.

The chain couples TRBV11-2 to TRBJ2-2; 8 bases align to TRBD2. Germline V gene lookup returns CDR1 SGHAT and CDR2 FQNNGV. The CDR3 contains 14 residues. V lost 10 bases to trimming and J lost 2 bases; unmatched junction nucleotides: 6. CDR3 in amino acids: CATTGGVNTGELFF. Here the CDR3 DNA reads TGTGCCACCACGGGGGGGGTTAACACCGGGGAGCTGTTTTTT.

The V call is TRBV25-1, the J call TRBJ2-7, with D uncertain. Germline V CDR1 and CDR2: MGHDK, SYGVNS. This CDR3 comprises 13 residues. V was shortened by 4 bases and J by 4 bases, with 11 bases between the two germline ends. The chain's CDR3 is CASSGVKTYEQYF. Written as DNA, the CDR3 is TGTGCCAGCAGTGGCGTCAAAACTTACGAGCAGTACTTC.

J is TRBJ1-3 and V is TRBV6-1, with TRBD1 as a possible D gene (5 bases). The CDR3 is 18 amino acids. Germline assignment: CDR1 MNHNS and CDR2 SASEGT. V was shortened by 2 bases and J by 0 bases, with 17 bases between the two germline ends. The CDR3 loop is CASSELGQGKISGNTIYF. The CDR3, as DNA: TGTGCCAGCAGTGAATTGGGGCAGGGAAAAATCTCTGGAAACACCATATATTTT.

This chain uses TRBV5-1 with TRBJ1-6; 9 nucleotides align to TRBD1. This CDR3 is built from 15 residues. In germline, CDR1 is SGHRS, CDR2 YFSETQ. The J segment lost 7 bases and the V segment lost 0 bases, leaving 2 bases of the junction unmatched. CDR3 bases: TGCGCCAGCAGCTTGGCCGGGACAGGGAATTCACCCCTCCACTTT. As protein: CASSLAGTGNSPLHF.

The rearrangement links TRBV7-3 to TRBJ2-3, with 9 bases that match TRBD2. The V gene's germline CDR1 is SGHTA and CDR2 FQGTGA. The CDR3 totals 18 residues. V was clipped by 0 bases and J by 1 base; unmatched bases: 8. The CDR3 here is CASSLTPRLADRTDTQYF. CDR3 bases: TGTGCCAGCAGCTTAACCCCAAGACTAGCGGACCGCACAGATACGCAGTATTTT.

In its sample, this clone was seen a few times. The V gene is TRBV6-2 or TRBV6-3, the J gene TRBJ1-6, with a possible D match to TRBD1 (5 bases). With 3 bases removed from V and 9 bases from J, the gap between germline ends came to 18 bases. This CDR3 is built from 16 residues. Per the germline V gene, CDR1 is MNHEY and CDR2 is SVGEGT. CDR3 in amino acids: CASSYNAGSVISPLHF. The DNA for the CDR3 is TGTGCCAGCAGTTATAACGCAGGGAGCGTGATTTCACCCCTCCACTTT.